This T cell receptor beta chain was profiled in a study of T cell repertoires and Cas9 in healthy adults (dated by TCRdb to the late 2010s). Turning to the overall study: Within the CD4 and CD8 compartments, the researchers characterized SpCas9-reactive T cells in terms of multi-effector potency, cytotoxicity and lineage determination. The study looked at preexisting T cell immunity to the Streptococcus pyogenes Cas9 nuclease (SpCas9), which is used in CRISPR gene editing.

On the study overall, not on this receptor specifically: Proliferation and function of SpCas9-reactive effector T cells were reported to be mitigated in vitro by SpCas9-reactive regulatory T cells.

Libraries were made using the immunoSEQ multiplex PCR assay. TCRdb carries this immuneACCESS record with in-frame sequences only. Its versions omit some clonotypes, under half of them owing to an unresolved V gene in the studies checked, with the rest unexplained. The sample includes about 13,000 clones, with roughly 87% observed a single time. The ten biggest clones cover roughly 1.5% of the sample. The CDR3 covers 16 residues, taking in both the cysteine and the phenylalanine. CDR3 DNA only is kept here, 48 bases in frame from base 1. Reading the germline V gene (reference sequence) gives CDR1 MNHEY and CDR2 SMNVEV. The junction carries 10 bases between V and J, which are trimmed by 1 base and 0 bases respectively. All of the donors in the study were healthy humans. About this clone: What this receptor recognizes is not known. Within one base of it there is no much larger clone, and no base qualities were kept.

This chain joins TRBV27 to TRBJ1-3; the D gene is not confidently resolved. The sequence was obtained from a human donor in good health. Sequencing used Tregs (CD4+, CD25+, CD127-, CD137-, CD154-) from PBMCs; culture status not recorded. The CDR3 here reads CASSLWVPSSGNTIYF. The nucleotide sequence reads as follows: TGTGCCAGCAGTTTATGGGTCCCGAGCTCTGGAAACACCATATATTTT.